The present entry profiles one TCR beta chain with its context. V shed 5 bases and J 2 bases; nucleotides not matched to a gene: 16. CDR3 size: 18 residues. The germline V gene encodes CDR1 SEHNR and CDR2 FQNEAQ (reference sequence). This record belongs to a study of immune heterogeneity within non-small cell lung tumors. The authors amplified TCR beta CDR3 by multiplex PCR with 32 V and 13 J primers. Via MiXCR, TCRdb re-called the multiplex PCR reads, giving one row per CDR3 protein. Here the sample spans 10,000 to 15,000 distinct CDR3 sequences, roughly 23% being singletons. Template was bulk tumor genomic DNA, 450 to 750 ng per sample. Biopsies that were spaced far apart were taken, several per primary tumor, during surgery. The patients were newly diagnosed with non-small cell lung cancer, had not been treated, and had curative surgery. Having surgery with curative intent, the donors were patients newly diagnosed with non-small cell lung cancer.

Material: lung tumor tissue. The receptor comes from a man over 45 with non-small cell lung cancer. This chain joins TRBV7-9 and TRBJ2-3; 7 bases align to TRBD2. The CDR3 loop is CASSTSKKTSSSTDTQYF. In DNA form, the CDR3 reads TGTGCCAGCAGCACAAGCAAGAAGACTAGCTCATCCACAGATACGCAGTATTTT.